These 4 T cell receptor beta chains originate from one sample sequenced in a study of blood T cell repertoires in COVID-19. Assay used: immunoSEQ multiplex PCR; TCRdb lists only in-frame clones, some missing. The data show some 80,000 clones, roughly four fifths seen once. The material sequenced was peripheral blood. All receptors derive from a human donor in a cohort sampled during active COVID-19.

V is TRBV9 and J is TRBJ2-5; unclear D gene. The V gene's germline CDR1 is SGDLS and CDR2 YYNGEE. The CDR3 runs to 16 residues. V was cut by 2 bases and J by 5 bases, with 19 bases left in between. The CDR3: CASSVSLTSPEETQYF. CDR3 nucleotide sequence: TGTGCCAGCAGCGTGTCCCTGACAAGCCCCGAGGAGACCCAGTACTTC.

This clone appeared a few times. The rearrangement links TRBV4-1 to TRBJ1-2, with 7 bases fitting TRBD1. After removal of 4 bases from V and 4 bases from J, the junction contained 6 bases not matched to a gene. This CDR3 is built from 14 residues. From germline, CDR1 is MGHRA and CDR2 YSYEKL. The CDR3: CASSPDRAGYGYTF. CDR3 coding DNA: TGCGCCAGCAGCCCTGACAGGGCGGGCTATGGCTACACCTTC.

This clone was counted a single time. V gene TRBV2 combines with J gene TRBJ1-5; D ambiguous. With 2 bases removed from V and 1 base from J, the gap between germline ends came to 9 bases. Germline V gene lookup returns CDR1 SNHLY and CDR2 FYNNEI. This CDR3 region has 15 residues. The CDR3 DNA is TGTGCCAGCAGTGAAAACATGAGGAGCAATCAGCCCCAGCATTTT. This codes for CASSENMRSNQPQHF.

The chain is built from TRBV6-1 and TRBJ1-3; D gene unclear. Germline V lookup: CDR1 MNHNS, CDR2 SASEGT. The V gene lost 1 base and the J gene lost 1 base, with 5 bases spanning the gap. The CDR3 consists of 14 residues. This CDR3 is CASSEVGSGNTIYF. The DNA of the CDR3 is TGTGCCAGCAGTGAAGTCGGTTCTGGAAACACCATATATTTT.